One and the same sample provided the 32 T cell receptor beta chains below, sequenced in a study of blood T cells in healthy people across ages. The second PCR ran roughly 7 to 12 cycles with a sample-barcoded 5' primer and J-beta primers. Each CDR3 protein gets one entry after TCRdb re-called the 5' RACE reads with MiXCR. The sample yields fewer than 1,000,000 distinct CDR3 sequences, around half seen once. The sample taken for sequencing was blood. The receptor set was obtained from an elderly man in good health.

In this sample, this clonotype turned up many times. The rearrangement links TRBV29-1 to TRBJ2-7; D tentatively reads TRBD1 or TRBD2 (6 bases each). The CDR3 contains 15 residues. Trimming took 6 bases from V and 3 from J, leaving 21 bases between them. The germline V gene encodes CDR1 SQVTM and CDR2 ANQGSEA. The CDR3 here is CSVGGVQGRIYEQYF. In DNA form, the CDR3 reads TGCAGCGTCGGGGGCGTACAGGGTAGGATCTACGAGCAGTACTTC.

V and J are TRBV29-1 and TRBJ2-7; D might be TRBD2 (7 bases). Per germline, CDR1 SQVTM and CDR2 ANQGSEA. Trimming pared 7 bases from V and 6 bases from J, leaving 13 bases between. The CDR3 extends over 11 amino acids. The CDR3 sequence is CSAGGQGEQYF. CDR3 nucleotide sequence: TGCAGCGCCGGGGGGCAGGGCGAGCAGTACTTC.

The J gene is TRBJ2-1, the V gene TRBV7-9; 9 nucleotides line up with TRBD2. V shed 1 base and J 10 bases; nucleotides not matched to a gene: 8. The CDR3 totals 15 residues. Looked up from germline, CDR1 is SEHNR and CDR2 is FQNEAQ (reference sequence). The CDR3 reads CASSLGAGGLAEQFF. DNA of the CDR3: TGTGCCAGCAGCTTAGGAGCGGGAGGCCTCGCCGAGCAGTTCTTC.

This clonotype showed up many times. V usage is TRBV28 and J usage is TRBJ1-2; D is possibly TRBD1 (5 bases). The V and J ends lost 0 bases and 5 bases respectively, with 13 bases between them. The length of the CDR3 is 15 residues. The germline V gene has CDR1 MDHEN and CDR2 SYDVKM. The CDR3 loop is CASSLWADRHYGYTF. The CDR3 DNA reads as TGTGCCAGCAGTTTATGGGCCGACAGACATTATGGCTACACCTTC.

The rearrangement joins TRBV24-1 to TRBJ1-5; D is ambiguous. The V gene's germline CDR1 is KGHDR and CDR2 SFDVKD. The CDR3 runs 13 residues. Trimming shortened V by 4 bases and J by 7 bases, and 10 bases separated the two germline ends. CDR3 coding DNA: TGTGCCACCAGTGACAGGTTCTGGCAGCCCCAGCATTTT. Its translation is CATSDRFWQPQHF.

This clonotype was detected a few times. V is TRBV29-1 and J is TRBJ2-1; 8 bases are shared with TRBD2. This CDR3 comprises 17 residues. CDR1 and CDR2 from the germline V gene are SQVTM and ANQGSEA. With 1 base clipped from V and 0 bases from J, the junction kept 8 bases outside the gene matches. The CDR3 DNA reads as TGCAGCGTTGAAGGGGGAGGGGCGGGGGGCTCCTACAATGAGCAGTTCTTC. This translates into CSVEGGGAGGSYNEQFF.

The CDR3 coding sequence is TGTGCCAGCAGCCGGACAGGGTCGGAGGGCGAGCAGTACTTC. Translating gives CASSRTGSEGEQYF. The chain has TRBV12-3 or TRBV12-4 and TRBJ2-7; 8 bases line up with TRBD1. Losses at the gene ends were 6 bases for V and 6 bases for J; bases not matched to a gene: 10. The CDR3 is made up of 14 amino acids.

The V call is TRBV20-1, the J call TRBJ2-3; 7 positions match TRBD2. V was clipped by 1 base and J by 4 bases; unmatched bases: 2. The germline V gene has CDR1 DFQATT and CDR2 SNEGSKA (reference sequence). The CDR3 contains 13 residues. In nucleotides, the CDR3 is TGCAGTGCTAGAGGCGCGGGAGCAGATACGCAGTATTTT. Its protein is CSARGAGADTQYF.

CDR3 protein: CASSTSVNTEAFF. As DNA, the CDR3 is TGTGCCAGCAGCACCTCAGTGAACACTGAAGCTTTCTTT. The chain is built from TRBV7-3 and TRBJ1-1; D ambiguous. V lost 5 bases, J lost 0 bases, and 7 bases lay in between. The CDR3 sequence is 13 residues long. Per the germline V gene, CDR1 is SGHTA and CDR2 is FQGTGA.

The gene calls are TRBV7-2 and TRBJ2-1; D not certain. CDR1 is SGHTA, CDR2 FQGNSA, per germline. Trimming shortened V by 7 bases and J by 7 bases, and 17 bases separated the two germline ends. There are 14 residues in the CDR3. The CDR3 sequence: CASNWGNNGNEQFF. CDR3 bases: TGTGCCAGCAATTGGGGTAATAACGGGAATGAGCAGTTCTTC.

This clonotype came up a few times. This chain uses TRBV7-9 with TRBJ2-1; TRBD2 aligns across 12 bases. CDR3 length: 14 amino acids. The germline V gene has CDR1 SEHNR and CDR2 FQNEAQ (reference sequence). J gave up 9 bases and V 5 bases, and 5 bases lay outside the gene matches. The CDR3 DNA is TGTGCCAGCAGCCCTAGCGGGAGGGTGACTGAGCAGTTCTTC. Its protein product is CASSPSGRVTEQFF.

The CDR3 is CARIRGQPSYNEQFF. The CDR3 nucleotides read TGTGCCAGGATCCGGGGACAGCCTTCCTACAATGAGCAGTTCTTC. J is TRBJ2-1 and V is TRBV10-3; 7 bases agree with TRBD1. CDR3 length equals 15 residues. Germline CDR1 ENHRY, CDR2 SYGVKD. V lost 10 bases and J lost 1; bases outside the gene matches: 10.

This chain joins TRBV27 and TRBJ2-7; maybe TRBD1 (6 bases). The V and J ends lost 3 bases and 0 bases respectively, with 9 bases between them. This CDR3 region has 14 residues. Germline V lookup: CDR1 MNHEY, CDR2 SMNVEV (reference sequence). The CDR3 here is CASSFTGFSYEQYF. CDR3 in DNA: TGTGCCAGCAGTTTCACAGGGTTCTCCTACGAGCAGTACTTC.

This chain connects TRBV25-1 to TRBJ2-7; 7 bases map to TRBD1. V shed 1 base and J 4 bases; nucleotides not matched to a gene: 10. The germline V gene encodes CDR1 MGHDK and CDR2 SYGVNS. The CDR3 extends over 16 amino acids. CDR3 in amino acids: CASSEWRTGREYEQYF. As DNA, the CDR3 is TGTGCCAGCAGTGAATGGCGGACAGGACGGGAATACGAGCAGTACTTC.

This chain connects TRBV7-2 to TRBJ2-1, with unresolved D. V was clipped by 7 bases and J by 13 bases, with 17 bases between them. Germline V gives CDR1 SGHTA, CDR2 FQGNSA. CDR3 length equals 12 residues. The CDR3, as DNA: TGTGCCAGCAACTATAGAGGAGAGACCCAGTTCTTC. Amino acids: CASNYRGETQFF.

This clonotype was observed a handful of times. This chain uses TRBV28 with TRBJ2-7; D is tentatively TRBD1 or TRBD2 (5 bases each). The germline V gene encodes CDR1 MDHEN and CDR2 SYDVKM. Trimming removed 7 bases at V and 4 bases at J, with 20 bases between. The CDR3 covers 15 residues. In nucleotides, the CDR3 is TGTGCCAGCACCCCTTCGCGGGCAGGGCCGTACGAGCAGTACTTC. Translated: CASTPSRAGPYEQYF.

This clonotype was picked up a small number of times. This chain joins TRBV20-1 and TRBJ1-4; no definite D call. V was clipped by 4 bases and J by 5 bases, with 17 bases between them. The germline V gene encodes CDR1 DFQATT and CDR2 SNEGSKA (reference sequence). This CDR3 is 15 amino acids long. In nucleotides, the CDR3 is TGCAGTGCTAATCCGTTCCCTCGGATCAATGAAAAACTGTTTTTT. It codes for CSANPFPRINEKLFF.

Details on this clonotype: One base away lies a much larger clone, so this may be a sequencing read error. This sequence joins TRBV7-2 and TRBJ2-7, with D possibly being TRBD2 (6 bases). Gene TRBJ2-5 matches the end of the DNA better, so the J call may be wrong. Per the germline V gene, CDR1 is SGHTA and CDR2 is FQGNSA. The length of the CDR3 is 17 residues. CDR3 loop: CAGSLEGGSANRETQYF. In DNA form, the CDR3 reads TGTGCCGGCAGCTTAGAAGGAGGGAGTGCTAATAGGGAGACCCAGTACTTC.

V is TRBV29-1 and J is TRBJ2-6; no clear D. Trimming cost V 4 bases and J 0 bases, with 7 bases left between them. The CDR3 extends over 14 amino acids. Per the germline V gene, CDR1 is SQVTM and CDR2 is ANQGSEA. This CDR3 is CSVGSGSGANVLTF. CDR3 bases: TGCAGCGTTGGGTCTGGCTCTGGGGCCAACGTCCTGACTTTC. Using reference TRBV29-1 and TRBJ2-6 for the parts outside the CDR3, the full variable domain is SAVISQKPSRDICQRGTSLTIQCQVDSQVTMMFWYRQQPGQSLTLIATANQGSEATYESGFVIDKFPISRPNLTFSTLTVSNMSPEDSSIYLCSVGSGSGANVLTFGAGSRLTVL.

This clonotype was counted a single time. V is TRBV7-2 and J is TRBJ1-5; no reliable D call. From germline, CDR1 is SGHTA and CDR2 FQGNSA. Between the trimmed V and J ends, which lost 4 bases and 14 bases, there was a span of 18 bases. The CDR3 covers 13 residues. CDR3 protein: CASSSNQEPGEHF. Here the CDR3 DNA reads TGTGCCAGCAGCTCGAACCAGGAGCCGGGAGAGCATTTT.

This clonotype was seen a handful of times. This rearrangement joins TRBV28 to TRBJ2-1; tentative D call: TRBD2 (6 bases). Germline-derived CDR1 and CDR2 are MDHEN and SYDVKM. V was clipped by 6 bases and J by 7 bases, with 19 bases between them. This CDR3 spans 15 amino acids. The CDR3 sequence: CASSPGGVRPNEQFF. CDR3 nucleotide sequence: TGTGCCAGCAGCCCTGGCGGGGTCCGACCTAATGAGCAGTTCTTC.

This chain joins TRBV20-1 and TRBJ2-4; D is undetermined. CDR3 length: 12 residues. Trimming took 3 bases from V and 7 from J, leaving 10 bases between them. Per the germline V gene, CDR1 is DFQATT and CDR2 is SNEGSKA (reference sequence). CDR3 nucleotide sequence: TGCAGTGCTAGCCCTGGCCGGAACATTCAGTACTTC. As protein: CSASPGRNIQYF.

The chain couples TRBV15 to TRBJ2-1; possibly TRBD2 for D (6 bases). This CDR3 is 13 amino acids long. From germline, CDR1 is LNHNV and CDR2 YYDKDF (reference sequence). The V end was cut by 0 bases, the J end by 8 bases, with 8 bases between. CDR3 in amino acids: CATSRDPGDEQFF. As DNA, the CDR3 is TGTGCCACCAGCAGAGATCCGGGGGATGAGCAGTTCTTC.

There are many counts of this clonotype. This chain links TRBV4-2 with TRBJ2-3; tentatively, D is TRBD2 (6 bases). The V end lost 1 base, the J end lost 0 bases, and 11 bases lay between the germline ends. CDR3 length: 16 residues. Germline V gives CDR1 LGHNA, CDR2 YNFKEQ. The CDR3 DNA reads as TGTGCCAGCAGCCAAGGGTGGGCGGGAAGCACAGATACGCAGTATTTT. It is translated as CASSQGWAGSTDTQYF.

This clonotype has ten or more counts. The chain is built from TRBV12-3 or TRBV12-4 and TRBJ2-7; 7 bases agree with TRBD1. The CDR3 runs 14 residues. V lost 6 bases and J lost 3; bases outside the gene matches: 8. CDR3 in amino acids: CASSTRQGDYEQYF. DNA for the CDR3: TGTGCCAGCAGCACCCGACAGGGCGACTACGAGCAGTACTTC.

The chain is built from TRBV30 and TRBJ1-1, with a weak D call TRBD1 (6 bases). Germline CDR1 reads GTSNPN; CDR2 reads SVGIG (reference sequence). The length of the CDR3 is 12 residues. The ends were cut back, 4 bases at V and 6 bases at J, with 12 bases in the middle. CDR3 DNA: TGTGCCTGGATCGGAACAGGGTCTGAAGCTTTCTTT. Translation gives CAWIGTGSEAFF.

On this clonotype itself: A much larger clone is a single base away; this may be a read error. This chain joins TRBV11-1 and TRBJ2-5; a possible D gene is TRBD2 (6 bases). V lost 4 bases and J 11 bases, leaving 20 bases between the germline ends. The CDR3 runs 14 residues. The germline gives CDR1 SGHAT, CDR2 FQDESV (reference sequence). The CDR3 reads CASSSEREWDEQYF. Written as DNA, the CDR3 is TGTGCCAGCAGCTCCGAACGGGAGTGGGATGAGCAGTACTTC.

The chain carries TRBV30 and TRBJ2-2, with D uncertain. The germline V gene has CDR1 GTSNPN and CDR2 SVGIG (reference sequence). The CDR3 is 13 residues long. Trimming cost V 2 bases and J 5 bases, with 9 bases left between them. The CDR3 sequence is CAWSPRTTGELFF. The CDR3 DNA follows: TGTGCCTGGAGTCCTAGGACGACCGGGGAGCTGTTTTTT.

The chain links TRBV3-1 to TRBJ2-5; 7 bases align to TRBD2. J lost 11 bases, V lost 2 bases, and 17 bases had no gene match. The germline V gene has CDR1 LGHDT and CDR2 YNNKEL (reference sequence). There are 16 residues in the CDR3. The CDR3 coding sequence is TGTGCCAGCAGCCAACTACTAGCGCAAGGAGTCAATGAGCAGTACTTC. Amino acids: CASSQLLAQGVNEQYF.

This clonotype was recorded once. CDR3 loop: CAISPGTENTQYF. In nucleotides, the CDR3 is TGTGCCATCAGTCCCGGGACAGAGAATACGCAGTATTTT. The chain combines TRBV10-3 with TRBJ2-3; 7 nucleotides agree with TRBD1. Unmatched junction bases numbered 6, after V lost 5 bases and J lost 7 bases. The V gene's germline CDR1 is ENHRY and CDR2 SYGVKD. This CDR3 is built from 13 residues.

The chain recombines TRBV27 with TRBJ2-4, with 9 bases fitting TRBD1. Germline-derived CDR1 and CDR2 are MNHEY and SMNVEV (reference sequence). This CDR3 spans 15 amino acids. Trimming took 8 bases from V and 3 from J; bases not matched to a gene: 8. The CDR3 bases are TGTGCCAGCCAGGGACAGGGATGGGACAAAAACATTCAGTACTTC. Translation gives CASQGQGWDKNIQYF.

This clonotype appeared a single time. The junction departs from the called germline gene at one end, perhaps through a read error. The chain is built from TRBV20-1 and TRBJ2-1, with 9 bases fitting TRBD2. The germline CDR1 and CDR2 sequences are DFQATT and SNEGSKA (reference sequence). CDR3 length equals 16 residues. Written as DNA, the CDR3 is TGCGGTGCTCCCTTGACTAGCGGCCTTTTTGGCAATGAGCAGTTCTTC. Translated, it gives CGAPLTSGLFGNEQFF.